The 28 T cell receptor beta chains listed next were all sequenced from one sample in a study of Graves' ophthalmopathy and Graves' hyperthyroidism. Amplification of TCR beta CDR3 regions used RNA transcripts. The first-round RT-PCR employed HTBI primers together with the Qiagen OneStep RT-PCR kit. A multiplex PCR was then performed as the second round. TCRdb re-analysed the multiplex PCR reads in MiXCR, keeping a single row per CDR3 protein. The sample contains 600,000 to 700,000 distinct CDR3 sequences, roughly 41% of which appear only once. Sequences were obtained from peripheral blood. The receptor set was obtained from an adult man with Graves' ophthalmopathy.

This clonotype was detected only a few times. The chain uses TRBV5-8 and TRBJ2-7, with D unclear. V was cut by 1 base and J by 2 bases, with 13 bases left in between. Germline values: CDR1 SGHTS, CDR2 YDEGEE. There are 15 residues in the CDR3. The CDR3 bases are TGTGCCAGCAGCTTGTCCGGGTTAGGTACCTACGAGCAGTACTTC. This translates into CASSLSGLGTYEQYF.

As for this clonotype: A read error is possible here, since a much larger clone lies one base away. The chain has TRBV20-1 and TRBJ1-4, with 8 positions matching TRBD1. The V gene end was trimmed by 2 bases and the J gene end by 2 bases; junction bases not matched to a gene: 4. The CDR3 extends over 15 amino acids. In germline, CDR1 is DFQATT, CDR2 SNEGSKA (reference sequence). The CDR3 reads CSARQGAQTNEKLFF. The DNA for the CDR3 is TGCAGTGCTAGACAGGGGGCGCAGACTAATGAAAAACTGTTTTTT.

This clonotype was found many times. The CDR3 region is CSARGKGDQPQHF. CDR3 bases: TGCAGTGCTAGGGGGAAGGGCGATCAGCCCCAGCATTTT. The rearrangement joins TRBV20-1 to TRBJ1-5; D not resolved. The CDR3 runs 13 residues. Between the trimmed V and J ends, which lost 3 bases and 5 bases, there was a span of 11 bases. Germline assignment: CDR1 DFQATT and CDR2 SNEGSKA (reference sequence).

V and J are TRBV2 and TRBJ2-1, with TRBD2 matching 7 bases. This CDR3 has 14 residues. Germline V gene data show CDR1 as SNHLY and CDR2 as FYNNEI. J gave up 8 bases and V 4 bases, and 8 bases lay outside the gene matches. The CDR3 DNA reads TGTGCCAGCAGTGGCTGGACTAGTATCCATGAGCAGTTCTTC. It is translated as CASSGWTSIHEQFF.

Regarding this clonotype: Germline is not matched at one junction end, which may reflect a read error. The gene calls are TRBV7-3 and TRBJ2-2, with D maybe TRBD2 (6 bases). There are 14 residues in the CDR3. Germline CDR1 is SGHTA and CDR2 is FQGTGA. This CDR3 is CVSRLAVATGELFF. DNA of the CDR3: TGTGTCAGCAGGTTAGCGGTGGCCACCGGGGAGCTGTTTTTT.

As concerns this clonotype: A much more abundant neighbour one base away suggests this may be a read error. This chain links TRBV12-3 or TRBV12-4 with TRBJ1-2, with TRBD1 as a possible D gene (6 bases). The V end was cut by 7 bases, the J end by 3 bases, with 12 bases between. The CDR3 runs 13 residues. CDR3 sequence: CASIFNRDYGYTF. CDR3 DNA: TGTGCCAGCATTTTCAACAGGGACTATGGCTACACCTTC.

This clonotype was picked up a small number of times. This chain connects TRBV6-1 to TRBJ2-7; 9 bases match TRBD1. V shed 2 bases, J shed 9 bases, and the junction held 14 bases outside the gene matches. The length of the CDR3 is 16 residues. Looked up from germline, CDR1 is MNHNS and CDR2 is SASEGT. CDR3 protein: CASSELDRGTTSGQYF. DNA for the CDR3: TGTGCCAGCAGTGAACTGGACAGGGGTACTACGAGTGGGCAGTACTTC.

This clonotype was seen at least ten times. The chain's CDR3 is CASSSSGGGLYGYTF. For the CDR3, the DNA is TGTGCCAGCAGTTCCTCAGGGGGAGGGCTATATGGCTACACCTTC. The chain joins TRBV12-3 or TRBV12-4 to TRBJ1-2; 7 nucleotides match TRBD1. This CDR3 is built from 15 residues. The V and J ends lost 4 bases and 5 bases, in that order; junction bases with no gene match: 10.

The CDR3 spells CATSIRSRDEQYF. The DNA of the CDR3 is TGTGCCACCAGCATCCGGTCGCGGGACGAGCAGTACTTC. The chain recombines TRBV15 with TRBJ2-7; D perhaps matches TRBD2 (5 bases). The CDR3 extends over 13 amino acids. Germline lookup yields CDR1 LNHNV and CDR2 YYDKDF (reference sequence). The V end was cut by 4 bases, the J end by 5 bases, with 12 bases between.

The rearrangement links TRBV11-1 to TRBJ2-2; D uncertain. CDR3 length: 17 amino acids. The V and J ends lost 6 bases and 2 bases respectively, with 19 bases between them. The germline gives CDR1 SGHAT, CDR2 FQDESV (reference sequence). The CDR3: CASSCPDGGSNTGELFF. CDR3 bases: TGTGCCAGCAGTTGCCCGGACGGCGGCAGCAACACCGGGGAGCTGTTTTTT.

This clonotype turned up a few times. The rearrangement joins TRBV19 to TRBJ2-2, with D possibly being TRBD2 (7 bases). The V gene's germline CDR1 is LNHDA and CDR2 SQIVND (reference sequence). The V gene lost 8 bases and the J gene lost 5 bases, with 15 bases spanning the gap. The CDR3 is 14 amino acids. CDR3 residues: CASRGGGRTGELFF. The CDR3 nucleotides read TGTGCCAGTCGAGGGGGGGGCAGGACCGGGGAGCTGTTTTTT.

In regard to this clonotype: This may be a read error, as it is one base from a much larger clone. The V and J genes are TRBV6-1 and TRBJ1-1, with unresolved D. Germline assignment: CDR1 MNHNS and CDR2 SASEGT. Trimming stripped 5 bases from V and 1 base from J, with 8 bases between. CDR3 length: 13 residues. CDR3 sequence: CASSYWGNTEAFF. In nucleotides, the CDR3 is TGTGCCAGCAGTTACTGGGGGAACACTGAAGCTTTCTTT.

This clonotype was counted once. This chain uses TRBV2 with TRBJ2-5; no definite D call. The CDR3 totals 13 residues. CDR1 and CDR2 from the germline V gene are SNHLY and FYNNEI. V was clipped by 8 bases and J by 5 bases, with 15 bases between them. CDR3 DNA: TGTGCCAGCGTTGTACTCCCGGCGGAGACCCAGTACTTC. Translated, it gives CASVVLPAETQYF.

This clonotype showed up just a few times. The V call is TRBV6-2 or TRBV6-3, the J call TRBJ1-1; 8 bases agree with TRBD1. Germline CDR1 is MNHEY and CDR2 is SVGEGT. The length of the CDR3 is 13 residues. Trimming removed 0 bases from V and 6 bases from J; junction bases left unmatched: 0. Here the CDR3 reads CASSYSDRAEAFF. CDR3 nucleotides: TGTGCCAGCAGTTACTCGGACAGGGCTGAAGCTTTCTTT.

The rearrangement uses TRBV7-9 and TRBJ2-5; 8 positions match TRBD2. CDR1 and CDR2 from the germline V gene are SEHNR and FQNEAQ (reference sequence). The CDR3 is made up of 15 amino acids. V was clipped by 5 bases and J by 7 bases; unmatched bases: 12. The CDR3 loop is CASSRAGGPLSTQYF. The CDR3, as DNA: TGTGCCAGCAGCCGCGCGGGGGGACCTCTCTCGACCCAGTACTTC.

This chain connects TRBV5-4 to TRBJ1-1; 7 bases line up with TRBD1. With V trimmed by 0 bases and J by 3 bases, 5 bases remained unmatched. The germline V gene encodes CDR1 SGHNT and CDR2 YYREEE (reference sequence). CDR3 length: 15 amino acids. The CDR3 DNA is TGTGCCAGCAGCTTGGTCAAGGGGGCGGACACTGAAGCTTTCTTT. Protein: CASSLVKGADTEAFF.

Here the CDR3 reads CAWTTGTGGNQPQHF. DNA of the CDR3: TGTGCCTGGACTACCGGGACAGGGGGCAATCAGCCCCAGCATTTT. The V gene is TRBV19, the J gene TRBJ1-5; 10 bases map to TRBD1. The CDR3 is 15 residues long. J was trimmed by 2 bases and V by 11 bases; bases with no gene match: 9. Germline-derived CDR1 and CDR2 are LNHDA and SQIVND (reference sequence).

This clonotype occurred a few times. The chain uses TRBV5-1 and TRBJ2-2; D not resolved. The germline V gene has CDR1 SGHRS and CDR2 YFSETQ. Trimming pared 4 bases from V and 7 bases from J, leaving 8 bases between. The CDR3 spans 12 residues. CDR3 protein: CASSDAFGELFF. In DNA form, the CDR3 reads TGCGCCAGCAGCGACGCATTCGGGGAGCTGTTTTTT.

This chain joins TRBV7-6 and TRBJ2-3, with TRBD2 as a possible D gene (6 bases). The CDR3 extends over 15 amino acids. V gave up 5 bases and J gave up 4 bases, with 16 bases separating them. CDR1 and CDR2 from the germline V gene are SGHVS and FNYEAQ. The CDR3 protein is CASSKSITSSDTQYF. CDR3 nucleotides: TGTGCCAGCAGCAAATCCATTACTAGCTCAGATACGCAGTATTTT.

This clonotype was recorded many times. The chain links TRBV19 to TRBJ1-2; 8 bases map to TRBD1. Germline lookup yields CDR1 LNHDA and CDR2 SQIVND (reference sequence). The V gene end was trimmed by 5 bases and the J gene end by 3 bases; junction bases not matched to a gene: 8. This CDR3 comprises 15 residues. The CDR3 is CASSFRDRLDYGYTF. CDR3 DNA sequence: TGTGCCAGTAGTTTCCGGGACAGGCTAGACTATGGCTACACCTTC.

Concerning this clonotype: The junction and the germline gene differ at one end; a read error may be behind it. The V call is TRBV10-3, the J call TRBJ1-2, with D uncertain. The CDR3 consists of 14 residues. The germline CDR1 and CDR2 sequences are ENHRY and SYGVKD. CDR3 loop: CAISYKDGNYGYTF. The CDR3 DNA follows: TGTGCCATCAGTTATAAGGATGGGAACTATGGCTACACCTTT.

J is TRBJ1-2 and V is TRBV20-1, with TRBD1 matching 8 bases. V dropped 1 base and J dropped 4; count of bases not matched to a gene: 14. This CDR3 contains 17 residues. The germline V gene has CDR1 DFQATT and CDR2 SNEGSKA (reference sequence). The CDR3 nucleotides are TGCAGTGCTAGAGGTGAAAGCGGAAAACAGGGGGTCTATGGCTACACCTTC. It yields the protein CSARGESGKQGVYGYTF.

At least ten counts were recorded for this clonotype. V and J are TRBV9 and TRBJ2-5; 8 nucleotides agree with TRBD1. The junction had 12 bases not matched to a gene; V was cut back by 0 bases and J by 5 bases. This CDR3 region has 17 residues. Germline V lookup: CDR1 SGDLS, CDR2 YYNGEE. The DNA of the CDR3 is TGTGCCAGCAGCGTAGGATACGACAGGGGAATCAGGGAGACCCAGTACTTC. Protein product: CASSVGYDRGIRETQYF.

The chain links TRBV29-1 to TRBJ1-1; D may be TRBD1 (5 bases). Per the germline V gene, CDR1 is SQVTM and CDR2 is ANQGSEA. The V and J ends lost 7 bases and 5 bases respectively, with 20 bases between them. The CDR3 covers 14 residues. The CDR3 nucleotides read TGCAGCGCCCTACAGGAGTCGGAGGGGACTGAAGCTTTCTTT. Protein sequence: CSALQESEGTEAFF.

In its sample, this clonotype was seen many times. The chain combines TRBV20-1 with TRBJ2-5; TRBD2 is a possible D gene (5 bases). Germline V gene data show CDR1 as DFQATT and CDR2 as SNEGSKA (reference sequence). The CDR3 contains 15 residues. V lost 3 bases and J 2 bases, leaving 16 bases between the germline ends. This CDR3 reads CSASEGGWGQETQYF. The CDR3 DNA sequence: TGCAGTGCTAGCGAGGGCGGTTGGGGACAAGAGACCCAGTACTTC.

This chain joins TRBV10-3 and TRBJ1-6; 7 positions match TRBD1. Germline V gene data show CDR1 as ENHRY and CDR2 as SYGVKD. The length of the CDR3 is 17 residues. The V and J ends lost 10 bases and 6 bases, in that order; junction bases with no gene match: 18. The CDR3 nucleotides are TGTGCCACCGGACTAGCGGGGGGACAGACAACTAATTCACCCCTCCACTTT. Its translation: CATGLAGGQTTNSPLHF.

DNA for the CDR3: TGCAGCGTTCGACAGGGGGTCGGCGCTGAAGCTTTCTTT. Amino acids: CSVRQGVGAEAFF. The rearrangement joins TRBV29-1 to TRBJ1-1; 9 nucleotides align to TRBD1. J was trimmed by 6 bases and V by 5 bases; bases with no gene match: 7. The germline V gene has CDR1 SQVTM and CDR2 ANQGSEA. The CDR3 is 13 residues long.

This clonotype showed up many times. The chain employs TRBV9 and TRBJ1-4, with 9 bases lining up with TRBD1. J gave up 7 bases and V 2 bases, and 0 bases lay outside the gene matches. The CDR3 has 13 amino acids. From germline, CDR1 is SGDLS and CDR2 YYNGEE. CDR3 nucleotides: TGTGCCAGCAGCGTGGGACAGGGTGAAAAACTGTTTTTT. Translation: CASSVGQGEKLFF.